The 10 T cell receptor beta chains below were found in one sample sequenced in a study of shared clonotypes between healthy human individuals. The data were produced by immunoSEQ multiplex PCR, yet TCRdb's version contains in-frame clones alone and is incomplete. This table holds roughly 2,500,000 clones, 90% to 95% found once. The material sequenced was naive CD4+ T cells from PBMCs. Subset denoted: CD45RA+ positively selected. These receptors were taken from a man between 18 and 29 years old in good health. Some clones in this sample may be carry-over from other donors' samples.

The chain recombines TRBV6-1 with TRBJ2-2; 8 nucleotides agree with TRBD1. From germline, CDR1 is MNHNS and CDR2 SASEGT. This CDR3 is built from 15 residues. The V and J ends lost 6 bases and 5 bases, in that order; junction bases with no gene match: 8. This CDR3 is CASRLTGGRTGELFF. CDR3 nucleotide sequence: TGTGCCAGCAGGCTTACAGGGGGGAGGACCGGGGAGCTGTTTTTT.

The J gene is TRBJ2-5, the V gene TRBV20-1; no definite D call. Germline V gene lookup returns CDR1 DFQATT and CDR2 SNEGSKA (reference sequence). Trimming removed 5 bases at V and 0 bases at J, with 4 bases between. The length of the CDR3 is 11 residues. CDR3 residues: CSAFHQETQYF. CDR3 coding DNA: TGCAGTGCTTTCCACCAAGAGACCCAGTACTTC.

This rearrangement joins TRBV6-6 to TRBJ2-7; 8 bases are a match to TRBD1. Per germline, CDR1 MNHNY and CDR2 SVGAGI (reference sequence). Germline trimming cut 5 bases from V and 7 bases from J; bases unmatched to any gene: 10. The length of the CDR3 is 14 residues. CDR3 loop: CASSPLGQVTEQYF. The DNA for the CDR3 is TGTGCCAGCAGTCCCCTGGGACAGGTTACTGAGCAGTACTTC.

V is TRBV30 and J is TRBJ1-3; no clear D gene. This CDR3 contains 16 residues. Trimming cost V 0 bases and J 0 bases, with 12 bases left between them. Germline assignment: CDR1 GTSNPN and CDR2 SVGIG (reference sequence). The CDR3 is CAWSVRVGSSGNTIYF. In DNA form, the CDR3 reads TGTGCCTGGAGTGTACGGGTGGGGTCCTCTGGAAACACCATATATTTT.

Written as DNA, the CDR3 is TGTGCCAGCAGCTCGGGATCTCCGGGGCCCCAGCATTTT. Translation gives CASSSGSPGPQHF. This chain joins TRBV13 and TRBJ1-5; D remains ambiguous. The germline CDR1 and CDR2 sequences are PRHDT and FYEKMQ (reference sequence). V was shortened by 4 bases and J by 9 bases, with 13 bases between the two germline ends. CDR3 length: 13 residues. The full variable domain, in which reference TRBV13 and TRBJ1-5 provide the parts outside the CDR3, is AAGVIQSPRHLIKEKRETATLKCYPIPRHDTVYWYQQGPGQDPQFLISFYEKMQSDKGSIPDRFSAQQFSDYHSELNMSSLELGDSALYFCASSSGSPGPQHFGDGTRLSIL.

The DNA of the CDR3 is TGTGCCAGTAGCAAACAGGGTCGCAATCAGCCCCAGCATTTT. Translation: CASSKQGRNQPQHF. The rearrangement joins TRBV19 to TRBJ1-5; tentatively, D is TRBD1 (6 bases). There are 14 residues in the CDR3. V lost 6 bases and J lost 2, with 11 bases in between. From germline, CDR1 is LNHDA and CDR2 SQIVND (reference sequence).

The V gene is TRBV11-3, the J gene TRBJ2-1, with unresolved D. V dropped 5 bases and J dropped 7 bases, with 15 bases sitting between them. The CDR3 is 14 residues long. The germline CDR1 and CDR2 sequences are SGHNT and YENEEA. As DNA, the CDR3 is TGTGCCAGCAGCCCAATCACCAGGTCGAATGAGCAGTTCTTC. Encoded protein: CASSPITRSNEQFF.

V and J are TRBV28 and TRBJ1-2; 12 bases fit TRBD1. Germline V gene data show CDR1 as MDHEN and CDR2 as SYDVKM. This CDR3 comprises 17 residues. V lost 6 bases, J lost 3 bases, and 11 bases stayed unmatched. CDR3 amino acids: CASSFPMGQGADYGYTF. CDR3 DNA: TGTGCCAGCAGCTTTCCAATGGGACAGGGGGCGGACTATGGCTACACCTTC.

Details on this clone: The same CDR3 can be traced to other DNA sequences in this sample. CDR3 sequence reads: CASSVASDSYNEQFF. CDR3 in DNA: TGTGCCAGCAGCGTAGCAAGTGACTCCTACAATGAGCAGTTCTTC. V gene TRBV9 combines with J gene TRBJ2-1, with D unclear. The CDR3 extends over 15 amino acids. Germline CDR1 reads SGDLS; CDR2 reads YYNGEE. V gave up 0 bases and J gave up 0 bases, with 7 bases separating them.

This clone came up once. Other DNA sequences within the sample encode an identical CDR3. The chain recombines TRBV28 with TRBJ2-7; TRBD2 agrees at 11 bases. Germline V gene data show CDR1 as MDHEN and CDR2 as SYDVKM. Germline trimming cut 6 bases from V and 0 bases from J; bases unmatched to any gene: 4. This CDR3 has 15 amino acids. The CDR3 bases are TGTGCCAGCAGCACCCTAGCGGGAGGCTCCTACGAGCAGTACTTC. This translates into CASSTLAGGSYEQYF.